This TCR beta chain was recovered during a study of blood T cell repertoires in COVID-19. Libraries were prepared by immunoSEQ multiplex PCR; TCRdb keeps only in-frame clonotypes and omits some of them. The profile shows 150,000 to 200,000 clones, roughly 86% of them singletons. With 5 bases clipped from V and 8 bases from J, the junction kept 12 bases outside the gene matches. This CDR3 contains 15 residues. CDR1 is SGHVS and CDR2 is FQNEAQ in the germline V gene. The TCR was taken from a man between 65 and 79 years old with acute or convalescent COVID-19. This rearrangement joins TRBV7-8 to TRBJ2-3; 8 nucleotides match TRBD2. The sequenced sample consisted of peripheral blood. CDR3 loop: CASSPRESGGGTQYF. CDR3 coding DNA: TGTGCCAGCAGCCCACGAGAAAGCGGGGGCGGTACGCAGTATTTT.